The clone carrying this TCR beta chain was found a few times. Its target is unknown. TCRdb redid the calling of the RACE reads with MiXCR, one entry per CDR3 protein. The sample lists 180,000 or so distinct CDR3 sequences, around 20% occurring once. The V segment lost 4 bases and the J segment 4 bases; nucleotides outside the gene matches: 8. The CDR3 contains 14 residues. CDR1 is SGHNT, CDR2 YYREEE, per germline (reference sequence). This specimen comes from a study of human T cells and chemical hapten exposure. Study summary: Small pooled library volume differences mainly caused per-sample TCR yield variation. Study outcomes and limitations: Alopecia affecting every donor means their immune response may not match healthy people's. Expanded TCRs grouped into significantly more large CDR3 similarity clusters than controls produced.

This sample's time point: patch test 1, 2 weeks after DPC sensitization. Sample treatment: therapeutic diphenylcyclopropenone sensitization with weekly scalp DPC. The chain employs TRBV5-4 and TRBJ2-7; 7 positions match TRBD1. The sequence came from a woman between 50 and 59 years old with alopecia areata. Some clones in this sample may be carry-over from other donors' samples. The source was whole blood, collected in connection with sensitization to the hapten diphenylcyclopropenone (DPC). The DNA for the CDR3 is TGTGCCAGCAGCCTGACAGGGCCTCGATACGAGCAGTACTTC. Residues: CASSLTGPRYEQYF.